This T cell receptor beta chain was recovered during a study of blood T cells in healthy people across ages (dated by TCRdb to the mid-2010s). Notes on the research overall: In model experiments, template switching captured roughly one uniquely barcoded TCR beta cDNA molecule for every two T cells. To track age-related changes in TCR beta repertoire diversity, the study relied on deep sequencing normalized with unique cDNA molecular identifiers. The donors were split into four age groups: young (average 16 years), middle-aged (about 40), aged (more than 60) and long-lived (approximately 80). To avoid experimental bias, donors of different ages were randomly spread across the sequencing lanes. The study analyzed two additional independent replicas of 1 million unique cDNA reads from the same blood draw for two donors, one aged 18 to 29 and one aged 80 or older. General conclusions and limits of the study: There was a strong correlation between observed TCR beta diversity and the percentage of naive T cells measured by flow cytometry. Since profiling was done on bulk unsorted PBMCs, naive and antigen-experienced compartments could not be conclusively compared. Estimates of total diversity from one million sequenced T cells were regarded as lower bounds and underestimates. Observed TCR beta diversity per million T cells fell roughly linearly with age, and a significant reduction was already apparent by age about 36. Compared with the aged group, the long-lived group had more naive CD4+ T cells, fewer expanded clones and increased TCR diversity, suggesting age selection. Donor CMV infection status was unknown, potentially confounding age-related changes in expanded clonotypes.

About this clonotype itself: No cognate antigen has been identified for it. No base quality values were provided; no much bigger clone lies one nucleotide off.

The donors were roughly 39 Caucasian individuals from Russia, aged about 6 to 100 years, who were systemically healthy. About 9.6 milliliters of peripheral blood were collected from each donor into EDTA-treated Vacutainer tubes. Ficoll-Paque density-gradient centrifugation was used to isolate PBMCs, with at least 6 million per sample. Trizol reagent was used to extract total RNA from PBMCs, with at least 5.5 micrograms per sample. For every donor, flow cytometry on a PBMC aliquot measured the percentage of naive CD45RAhigh/CD27high T cells. The library relied on 5' RACE. TCRdb records Illumina HiSeq 2500 as the sequencer. The second PCR ran for roughly 7 to 11 cycles and used a J-beta primer mix along with a sample-barcoded 5' primer. A unique molecular identifier was introduced onto each TCR beta cDNA molecule by a template-switch 5' adaptor carrying 12 random nucleotides. Each sample yielded at least 3 million CDR3-containing paired-end reads. First-strand cDNA was synthesized from all RNA with the Mint cDNA synthesis kit, primed by a TRBC-specific oligonucleotide. Following uracil-DNA glycosylase treatment, a first 18-cycle PCR with universal primers M1SS and BC2_uni_R was performed on all cDNA. The paper's processing steps were these. Each sample was normalized by randomly selecting 1 million high-quality reads, each carrying a distinct molecular identifier. Instead of being binned into consensus sequences, reads that shared molecular identifiers were thrown out. MiTCR, with a Q25 quality threshold and the strictest error-elimination algorithm, was used for CDR3 identification, clonotype clustering and error correction. A nonparametric unseen species model using Euler transformation provided a lower-bound estimate of total TCR beta diversity. TCRdb applied fastp at Q25 and MiXCR to the public reads, then kept only in-frame beta chains. Every distinct CDR3 protein forms one entry, paired with its most common genes and DNA. V and J calls and clone size were set by TCRdb, not the authors. This sample comprises more than 800,000 distinct CDR3 sequences, around 26% of them detected only once. The biggest ten clones account for roughly a sixth of the sample.

Material: blood. This receptor was obtained from a woman older than 75 in good health.

The DNA reads as follows: TGTGCCAGCAGTTACTCGCTGACAGGGAGCACCGGGGAGCTGTTTTTT. Translation gives CASSYSLTGSTGELFF. The chain couples TRBV6-5 to TRBJ2-2, and TRBD1 matches 7 of the central bases. Germline trimming: 0 bases from V, 4 bases from J; junction bases outside gene matches: 5. The CDR3 has 16 amino acids, counting the end cysteine and phenylalanine. Only the CDR3 region is kept as DNA, spanning 48 bases read in frame from base 1. Taken from the germline V gene, the CDR1 and CDR2 loops are MNHEY and SVGAGI.